The present entry profiles one T cell receptor (beta chain) with its context. Its specificity is not known. This sample is part of a study of graft-versus-host responses after intestinal transplantation. Germline V CDR1 and CDR2: MNHEY, SVGAGI. The CDR3 contains 15 residues. Trimming removed 2 bases at V and 6 bases at J, with 16 bases between. The data were produced by immunoSEQ multiplex PCR, yet TCRdb's version contains in-frame clones alone and is incomplete. The sample consists of about 90,000 clones, roughly four fifths of them appearing once. Whole-study results and caveats: GvH clones surfaced in recipient marrow, some emerging earlier in ileum or blood.

This sequence joins TRBV6-5 and TRBJ1-1; a possible D gene is TRBD1 (5 bases). This clonotype was sampled from a human donor who received an intestinal transplant. Sequenced material: unstimulated CD4+ T cells sorted from spleen or lymph node cells, taken before intestinal transplant. The CDR3 loop reads CASSYKGLASAEAFF. The CDR3, as DNA: TGTGCCAGCAGTTACAAGGGACTGGCTTCTGCTGAAGCTTTCTTT.